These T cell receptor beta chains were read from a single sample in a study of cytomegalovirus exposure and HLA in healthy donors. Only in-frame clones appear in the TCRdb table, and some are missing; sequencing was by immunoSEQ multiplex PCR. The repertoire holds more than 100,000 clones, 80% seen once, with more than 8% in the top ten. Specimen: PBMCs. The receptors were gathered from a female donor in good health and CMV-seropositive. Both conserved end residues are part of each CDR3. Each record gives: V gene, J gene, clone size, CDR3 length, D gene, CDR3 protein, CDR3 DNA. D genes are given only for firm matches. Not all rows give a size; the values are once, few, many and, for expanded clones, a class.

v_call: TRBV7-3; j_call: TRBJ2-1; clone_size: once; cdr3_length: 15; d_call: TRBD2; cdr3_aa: CASSSASGVYNEQFF; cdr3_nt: TGTGCCAGCAGCTCCGCTAGCGGGGTCTACAATGAGCAGTTCTTC
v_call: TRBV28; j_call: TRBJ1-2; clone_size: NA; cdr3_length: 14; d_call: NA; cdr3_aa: CASSPDSSNYGYTF; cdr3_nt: TGTGCCAGCAGTCCCGACAGCTCTAACTATGGCTACACCTTC
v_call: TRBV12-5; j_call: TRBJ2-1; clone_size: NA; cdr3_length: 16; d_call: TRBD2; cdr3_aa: CASGLGLAESYNEQFF; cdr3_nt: TGTGCTAGTGGTTTAGGGCTAGCGGAATCCTACAATGAGCAGTTCTTC
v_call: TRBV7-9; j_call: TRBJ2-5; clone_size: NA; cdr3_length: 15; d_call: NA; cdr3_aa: CASSLAEGRAETQYF; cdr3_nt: TGTGCCAGCAGCTTAGCGGAAGGCAGGGCAGAGACCCAGTACTTC
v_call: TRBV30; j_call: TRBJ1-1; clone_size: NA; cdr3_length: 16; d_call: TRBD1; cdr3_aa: CAWRPTGTGERTEAFF; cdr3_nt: TGTGCCTGGAGGCCAACGGGCACAGGGGAACGCACTGAAGCTTTCTTT
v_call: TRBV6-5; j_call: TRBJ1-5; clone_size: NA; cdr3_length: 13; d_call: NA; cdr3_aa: CASTPGLNQPQHF; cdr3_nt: TGTGCCAGCACCCCAGGGCTCAATCAGCCCCAGCATTTT
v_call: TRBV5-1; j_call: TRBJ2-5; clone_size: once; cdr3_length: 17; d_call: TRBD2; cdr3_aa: CASGYATSGGAHETQYF; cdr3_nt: TGCGCCAGCGGGTACGCGACTAGCGGGGGGGCCCATGAGACCCAGTACTTC
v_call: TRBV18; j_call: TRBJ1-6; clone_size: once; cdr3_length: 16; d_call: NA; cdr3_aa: CASSPPQGVGPSPLHF; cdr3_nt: TGTGCCAGCTCACCACCGCAGGGTGTTGGACCTTCACCCCTCCACTTT
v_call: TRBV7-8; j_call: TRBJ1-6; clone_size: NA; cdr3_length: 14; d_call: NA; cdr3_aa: CASSPEGRNSPLHF; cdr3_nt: TGTGCCAGCAGCCCGGAAGGGAGGAATTCACCCCTCCACTTT
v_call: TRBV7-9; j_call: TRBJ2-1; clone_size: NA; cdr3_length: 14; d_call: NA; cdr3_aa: CASSGGAGVHEQFF; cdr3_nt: TGTGCCAGCAGCGGGGGGGCCGGAGTTCATGAGCAGTTCTTC
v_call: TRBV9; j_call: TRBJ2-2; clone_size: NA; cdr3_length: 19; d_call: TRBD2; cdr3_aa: CASSVSLGLAGGRTGELFF; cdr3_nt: TGTGCCAGCAGCGTAAGCCTCGGACTAGCGGGGGGGCGGACCGGGGAGCTGTTTTTT
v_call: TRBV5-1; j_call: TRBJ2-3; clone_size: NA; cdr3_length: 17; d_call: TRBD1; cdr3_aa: CASSLRPVQGSRDTQYF; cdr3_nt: TGCGCCAGCAGCTTGCGACCCGTACAGGGGTCCAGAGATACGCAGTATTTT
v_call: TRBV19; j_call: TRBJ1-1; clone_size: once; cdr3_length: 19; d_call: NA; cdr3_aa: CASSIGGSAGLLMNTEAFF; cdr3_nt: TGTGCCAGTAGTATAGGGGGCTCGGCAGGCCTTCTCATGAACACTGAAGCTTTCTTT
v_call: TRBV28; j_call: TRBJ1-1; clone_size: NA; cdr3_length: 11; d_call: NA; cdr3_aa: CASTPGGRASF; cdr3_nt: TGTGCCAGCACCCCGGGAGGACGGGCTTCCTTT
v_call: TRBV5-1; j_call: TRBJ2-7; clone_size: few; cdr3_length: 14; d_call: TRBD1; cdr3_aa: CASSGQGGIYEQYF; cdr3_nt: TGCGCCAGCAGCGGACAGGGTGGGATATACGAGCAGTACTTC
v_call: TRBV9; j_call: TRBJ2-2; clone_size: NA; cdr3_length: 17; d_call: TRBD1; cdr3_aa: CASSVAGRTGPNGELFF; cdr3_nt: TGTGCCAGCAGCGTAGCAGGGAGGACAGGGCCCAACGGGGAGCTGTTTTTT
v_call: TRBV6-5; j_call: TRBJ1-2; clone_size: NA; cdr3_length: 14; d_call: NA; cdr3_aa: CASISPGGNYGYTF; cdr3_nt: TGTGCCAGCATTAGCCCCGGGGGTAACTATGGCTACACCTTC
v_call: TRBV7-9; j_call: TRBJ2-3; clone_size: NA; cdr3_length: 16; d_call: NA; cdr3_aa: CASSLYQGAGTDTQYF; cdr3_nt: TGTGCCAGCAGCTTATATCAGGGCGCCGGCACAGATACGCAGTATTTT
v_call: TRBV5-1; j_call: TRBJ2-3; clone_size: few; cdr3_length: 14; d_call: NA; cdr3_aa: CASSLVQGPDTQYF; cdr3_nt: TGCGCCAGCAGCTTGGTACAGGGACCAGATACGCAGTATTTT
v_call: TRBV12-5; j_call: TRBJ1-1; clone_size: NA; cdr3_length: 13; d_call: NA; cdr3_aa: CAGGDSGGTEAFF; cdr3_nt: TGTGCTGGGGGGGATTCGGGAGGCACTGAAGCTTTCTTT
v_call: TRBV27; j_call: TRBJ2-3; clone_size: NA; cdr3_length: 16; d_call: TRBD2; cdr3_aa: CASSPPGAGYTDTQYF; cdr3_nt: TGTGCCAGCAGTCCGCCTGGAGCGGGGTACACAGATACGCAGTATTTT
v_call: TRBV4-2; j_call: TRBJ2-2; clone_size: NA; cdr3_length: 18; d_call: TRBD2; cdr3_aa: CASSQGTSGGAYTGELFF; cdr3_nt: TGTGCCAGCAGCCAAGGGACTAGCGGGGGGGCCTATACCGGGGAGCTGTTTTTT
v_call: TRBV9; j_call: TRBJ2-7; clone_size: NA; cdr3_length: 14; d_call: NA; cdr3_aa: CASSADISTYEQYF; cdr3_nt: TGTGCCAGCAGCGCGGACATTTCCACCTACGAGCAGTACTTC
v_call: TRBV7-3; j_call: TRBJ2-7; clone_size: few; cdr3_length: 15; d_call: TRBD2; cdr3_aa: CASSLTGGAGGEQYF; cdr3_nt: TGTGCCAGCAGCTTAACTGGGGGTGCGGGAGGCGAGCAGTACTTC
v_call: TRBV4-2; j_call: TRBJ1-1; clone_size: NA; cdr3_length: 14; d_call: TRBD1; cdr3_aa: CASSQGGVTLEAFF; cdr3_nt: TGTGCCAGCAGTCAGGGGGGAGTAACGTTAGAAGCTTTCTTT
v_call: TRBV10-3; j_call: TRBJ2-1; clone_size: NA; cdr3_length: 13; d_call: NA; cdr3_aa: CAITGQADNEQFF; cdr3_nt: TGTGCCATCACGGGACAAGCAGACAATGAGCAGTTCTTC
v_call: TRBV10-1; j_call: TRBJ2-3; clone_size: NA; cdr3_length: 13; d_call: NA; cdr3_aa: CASRGPNTDTQYF; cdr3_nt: TGCGCCAGCAGGGGGCCCAACACAGATACGCAGTATTTT
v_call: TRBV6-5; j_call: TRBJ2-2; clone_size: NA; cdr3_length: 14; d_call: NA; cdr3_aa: CASSGTLNTGELFF; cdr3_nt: TGTGCCTCCTCCGGGACACTGAACACCGGGGAGCTGTTTTTT
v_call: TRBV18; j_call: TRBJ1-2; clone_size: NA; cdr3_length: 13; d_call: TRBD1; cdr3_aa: CASSRDRVSGYTF; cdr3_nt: TGTGCCAGCTCCCGGGACAGGGTGAGCGGCTACACCTTC
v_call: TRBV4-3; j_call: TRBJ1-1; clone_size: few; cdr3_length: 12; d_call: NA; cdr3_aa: CASSQSNTEAFF; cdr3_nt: TGCGCCAGCAGCCAAAGCAACACTGAAGCTTTCTTT
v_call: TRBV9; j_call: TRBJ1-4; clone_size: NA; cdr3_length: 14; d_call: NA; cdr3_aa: CASGLRQSNEKLFF; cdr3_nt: TGTGCCAGCGGCCTACGACAGAGTAATGAAAAACTGTTTTTT
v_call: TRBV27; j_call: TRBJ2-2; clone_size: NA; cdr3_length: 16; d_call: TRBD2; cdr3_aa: CASSRLAGGLGGELFF; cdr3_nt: TGTGCCAGCAGTCGACTAGCGGGGGGGCTAGGCGGGGAGCTGTTTTTT
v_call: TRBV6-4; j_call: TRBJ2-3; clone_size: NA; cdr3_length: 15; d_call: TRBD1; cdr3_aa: CASSEYDRGTDTQYF; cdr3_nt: TGTGCCAGCAGTGAATACGACAGGGGCACAGATACGCAGTATTTT
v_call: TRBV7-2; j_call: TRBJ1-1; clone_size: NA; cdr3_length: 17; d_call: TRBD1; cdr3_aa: CASSLSPGQSPNTEAFF; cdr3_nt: TGTGCCAGCAGCTTGAGTCCGGGACAGAGCCCGAACACTGAAGCTTTCTTT
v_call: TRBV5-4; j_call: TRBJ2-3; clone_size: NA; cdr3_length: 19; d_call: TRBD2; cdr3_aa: CASSSTAGTSGGAADTQYF; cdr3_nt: TGTGCCAGCAGCTCGACCGCCGGGACTAGCGGGGGGGCCGCAGATACGCAGTATTTT